This T cell receptor (beta chain) was identified in a study of shared clonotypes between healthy human individuals. Overall study results and limits: Memory subsets generally showed smaller estimated richness than naive subsets did. Few donors restricted represented genetic and exposure-history diversity.

Deep level was the assay's run setting. Original analysis: Sequence data from immunoSEQ were junction-only and lacked quality scores; consequently, filtering differed. Only in-frame clones appear in the TCRdb table, and some are missing; sequencing was by immunoSEQ multiplex PCR. V, J and clone size derive from that table, while D and trimming were established from the DNA sequence. The top ten clones hold around 0.13% of a sample with around 2.1 million clones, approximately 96% of them seen once. The V gene lost 4 bases and the J gene lost 8 bases, with 18 bases spanning the gap. The germline V gene encodes CDR1 SGDLS and CDR2 YYNGEE. The CDR3 runs 14 residues. With regard to this clone: Its antigen is still unknown.

The chain is built from TRBV9 and TRBJ1-2; D is unresolved. The sample was naive CD4+ T cells sorted from blood. This sample's subset: CD45RA+ positively selected. This TCR came from a man between 18 and 35 years old in good health. CDR3 DNA: TGTGCCAGCAGCCCGGCGGGCTGGGAGGGAGGCTACACCTTC. It translates to CASSPAGWEGGYTF. The full variable domain, with the rest looked up from reference TRBV9 and TRBJ1-2, is DSGVTQTPKHLITATGQRVTLRCSPRSGDLSVYWYQQSLDQGLQFLIQYYNGEERAKGNILERFSAQQFPDLHSELNLSSLELGDSALYFCASSPAGWEGGYTFGSGTRLTVV.